Listed below are T cell receptor beta chains from one sample, sequenced in a study of control samples from healthy donors and cancer patients. TCRdb's table, derived via immunoSEQ multiplex PCR, lists solely in-frame clones and lacks some. The repertoire holds 120,000 or so clones, with roughly 91% as singletons. The sample consisted of PBMCs. The receptors were gathered from a man aged 50 or older with head and neck cancer. Both conserved end residues are part of each CDR3. A D gene is named only where the DNA matches it firmly. Only some rows state a clone size, as once, few, many or a class for expanded clones.

j_gene: TRBJ1-2
len: 14
d_gene: -
v_gene: TRBV6-2/TRBV6-3
abundance: -
CDR3aa: CASSYSNPGSGYTF
CDR3nt: TGTGCCAGCAGTTACTCGAATCCAGGAAGTGGCTACACCTTC

j_gene: TRBJ1-4
len: 15
d_gene: -
v_gene: TRBV4-1
abundance: -
CDR3aa: CASSQEDQRGEKLFF
CDR3nt: TGCGCCAGCAGCCAGGAGGACCAGAGGGGGGAAAAACTGTTTTTT

j_gene: TRBJ2-2
len: 12
d_gene: -
v_gene: TRBV7-8
abundance: -
CDR3aa: CASSLSRGELFF
CDR3nt: TGTGCCAGCAGCCTTTCTCGCGGGGAGCTGTTTTTT

j_gene: TRBJ2-5
len: 16
d_gene: -
v_gene: TRBV7-2
abundance: -
CDR3aa: CASSLLVRKLGETQYF
CDR3nt: TGTGCCAGCAGCTTATTAGTACGGAAATTGGGAGAGACCCAGTACTTC

j_gene: TRBJ2-5
len: 14
d_gene: -
v_gene: TRBV19
abundance: -
CDR3aa: CASSIKGGKETQYF
CDR3nt: TGTGCCAGTAGTATAAAGGGCGGAAAAGAGACCCAGTACTTC

j_gene: TRBJ2-1
len: 16
d_gene: TRBD2
v_gene: TRBV24-1
abundance: -
CDR3aa: CATSDPGLAGVNEQFF
CDR3nt: TGTGCCACCAGTGATCCGGGACTAGCGGGGGTCAATGAGCAGTTCTTC

j_gene: TRBJ2-2
len: 13
d_gene: -
v_gene: TRBV29-1
abundance: -
CDR3aa: CSGGQLSGGELFF
CDR3nt: TGCAGCGGTGGACAGCTAAGTGGCGGGGAGCTGTTTTTT

j_gene: TRBJ2-3
len: 13
d_gene: -
v_gene: TRBV7-9
abundance: -
CDR3aa: CASSLAGLDTQYF
CDR3nt: TGTGCCAGCAGCCTCGCGGGACTAGATACGCAGTATTTT

j_gene: TRBJ2-3
len: 16
d_gene: TRBD2
v_gene: TRBV6-2/TRBV6-3
abundance: -
CDR3aa: CASSNGLAGATDTQYF
CDR3nt: TGTGCCAGCAGTAATGGACTAGCGGGGGCCACAGATACGCAGTATTTT

j_gene: TRBJ2-2
len: 16
d_gene: -
v_gene: TRBV6-2/TRBV6-3
abundance: once
CDR3aa: CASRPLGGAGTGELFF
CDR3nt: TGTGCCAGCAGGCCTTTAGGGGGCGCGGGAACCGGGGAGCTGTTTTTT

j_gene: TRBJ2-3
len: 14
d_gene: -
v_gene: TRBV27
abundance: -
CDR3aa: CASKKVSSTDTQYF
CDR3nt: TGTGCCAGCAAAAAAGTTTCTAGCACAGATACGCAGTATTTT

j_gene: TRBJ2-7
len: 16
d_gene: TRBD2
v_gene: TRBV7-8
abundance: -
CDR3aa: CASSSLAGDASYEQYF
CDR3nt: TGTGCCAGCAGCTCCCTAGCGGGGGATGCTTCCTACGAGCAGTACTTC

j_gene: TRBJ1-3
len: 15
d_gene: -
v_gene: TRBV7-8
abundance: -
CDR3aa: CASSRGGSSGNTIYF
CDR3nt: TGTGCCAGCAGCCGAGGTGGGAGCTCTGGAAACACCATATATTTT

j_gene: TRBJ1-5
len: 16
d_gene: -
v_gene: TRBV7-2
abundance: -
CDR3aa: CASSLFQGGLNQPQHF
CDR3nt: TGTGCCAGCAGCTTATTCCAGGGAGGTCTCAATCAGCCCCAGCATTTT

j_gene: TRBJ1-2
len: 15
d_gene: TRBD1
v_gene: TRBV5-6
abundance: -
CDR3aa: CASSLGDRVSYGYTF
CDR3nt: TGTGCCAGCAGCTTGGGTGACAGGGTGAGCTATGGCTACACCTTC

j_gene: TRBJ1-5
len: 14
d_gene: -
v_gene: TRBV28
abundance: -
CDR3aa: CASSRERVNQPQHF
CDR3nt: TGTGCCAGCAGTAGGGAGAGAGTCAATCAGCCCCAGCATTTT

j_gene: TRBJ2-1
len: 13
d_gene: -
v_gene: TRBV29-1
abundance: -
CDR3aa: CSVGGLEGNEQFF
CDR3nt: TGCAGCGTTGGGGGGCTTGAGGGCAATGAGCAGTTCTTC

j_gene: TRBJ2-7
len: 15
d_gene: -
v_gene: TRBV7-2
abundance: -
CDR3aa: CASSLGLRVGYEQYF
CDR3nt: TGTGCCAGCAGCTTAGGGCTGCGTGTAGGATACGAGCAGTACTTC

j_gene: TRBJ2-4
len: 15
d_gene: -
v_gene: TRBV4-1
abundance: -
CDR3aa: CASTSHRGTKNIQYF
CDR3nt: TGCGCCAGCACCTCTCATAGGGGTACCAAAAACATTCAGTACTTC

j_gene: TRBJ1-6
len: 13
d_gene: -
v_gene: TRBV6-5
abundance: -
CDR3aa: CASSYRQPSPLHF
CDR3nt: TGTGCCAGCAGTTACCGACAGCCTTCACCCCTCCACTTT

j_gene: TRBJ2-1
len: 16
d_gene: TRBD2
v_gene: TRBV7-6
abundance: -
CDR3aa: CASSPWDAGGANEQFF
CDR3nt: TGTGCCAGCAGCCCGTGGGATGCCGGGGGGGCCAATGAGCAGTTCTTC

j_gene: TRBJ1-1
len: 13
d_gene: -
v_gene: TRBV4-2
abundance: -
CDR3aa: CASSQGFPARAFF
CDR3nt: TGTGCCAGCAGCCAGGGATTCCCCGCTAGAGCTTTCTTT

j_gene: TRBJ1-4
len: 16
d_gene: -
v_gene: TRBV9
abundance: -
CDR3aa: CASSVGAGGLNEKLFF
CDR3nt: TGTGCCAGCAGCGTGGGGGCGGGGGGGCTCAATGAAAAACTGTTTTTT

j_gene: TRBJ1-4
len: 12
d_gene: -
v_gene: TRBV4-1
abundance: -
CDR3aa: CASSQVGEKLFF
CDR3nt: TGCGCCAGCAGCCAAGTAGGCGAAAAACTGTTTTTT

j_gene: TRBJ2-1
len: 15
d_gene: TRBD2
v_gene: TRBV9
abundance: -
CDR3aa: CASSALAGAGNEQFF
CDR3nt: TGTGCCAGCAGCGCACTAGCGGGGGCAGGGAATGAGCAGTTCTTC

j_gene: TRBJ1-1
len: 14
d_gene: TRBD1
v_gene: TRBV5-4
abundance: -
CDR3aa: CASSRDRTNTEAFF
CDR3nt: TGTGCCAGCAGCCGGGACAGGACGAACACTGAAGCTTTCTTT

j_gene: TRBJ1-2
len: 14
d_gene: -
v_gene: TRBV5-6
abundance: -
CDR3aa: CASSPGLLDYGYTF
CDR3nt: TGTGCCAGCAGCCCCGGACTCTTGGACTATGGCTACACCTTC

j_gene: TRBJ1-4
len: 16
d_gene: TRBD1
v_gene: TRBV4-3
abundance: -
CDR3aa: CASSQGTGQRGEKLFF
CDR3nt: TGCGCCAGCAGCCAAGGGACAGGCCAACGAGGTGAAAAACTGTTTTTT

j_gene: TRBJ2-2
len: 15
d_gene: TRBD2
v_gene: TRBV6-5
abundance: -
CDR3aa: CASSYERGNTGELFF
CDR3nt: TGTGCCAGCAGTTATGAGCGGGGGAACACCGGGGAGCTGTTTTTT

j_gene: TRBJ1-6
len: 14
d_gene: -
v_gene: TRBV7-3
abundance: few
CDR3aa: CASSSGFYNSPLHF
CDR3nt: TGTGCCAGCAGCTCGGGGTTCTATAATTCACCCCTCCACTTT

j_gene: TRBJ2-5
len: 15
d_gene: TRBD1
v_gene: TRBV7-9
abundance: -
CDR3aa: CASSFIGTVQETQYF
CDR3nt: TGTGCCAGCAGCTTCATTGGGACAGTCCAAGAGACCCAGTACTTC

j_gene: TRBJ2-7
len: 13
d_gene: -
v_gene: TRBV4-3
abundance: once
CDR3aa: CASSQAAVSEQYF
CDR3nt: TGCGCCAGCAGCCAAGCGGCCGTCAGCGAGCAGTACTTC

j_gene: TRBJ2-1
len: 13
d_gene: -
v_gene: TRBV19
abundance: -
CDR3aa: CASSIGRLNEQFF
CDR3nt: TGTGCCAGTAGTATAGGTCGTCTCAATGAGCAGTTCTTC

j_gene: TRBJ1-5
len: 17
d_gene: -
v_gene: TRBV7-9
abundance: -
CDR3aa: CASSLSQGGRYNQPQHF
CDR3nt: TGTGCCAGCAGCTTATCCCAGGGAGGTCGCTACAATCAGCCCCAGCATTTT

j_gene: TRBJ1-4
len: 11
d_gene: -
v_gene: TRBV12-3/TRBV12-4
abundance: -
CDR3aa: CASSLQGKLFF
CDR3nt: TGTGCCAGCAGTTTACAAGGAAAACTGTTTTTT

j_gene: TRBJ1-5
len: 16
d_gene: -
v_gene: TRBV18
abundance: -
CDR3aa: CASSQRGGGSNQPQHF
CDR3nt: TGTGCCAGCTCTCAGCGAGGGGGAGGTAGCAATCAGCCCCAGCATTTT

j_gene: TRBJ2-6
len: 15
d_gene: -
v_gene: TRBV5-6
abundance: -
CDR3aa: CASSLALWGANVLTF
CDR3nt: TGTGCCAGCAGCTTGGCGTTGTGGGGGGCCAACGTCCTGACTTTC

j_gene: TRBJ1-2
len: 15
d_gene: TRBD1
v_gene: TRBV6-6
abundance: -
CDR3aa: CASSYRSGQLYGYTF
CDR3nt: TGTGCCAGCAGTTACCGGTCGGGACAGCTCTATGGCTACACCTTC

j_gene: TRBJ1-5
len: 16
d_gene: TRBD1
v_gene: TRBV7-8
abundance: -
CDR3aa: CASSLGTVYSNQPQHF
CDR3nt: TGTGCCAGCAGCCTTGGGACAGTTTATAGCAATCAGCCCCAGCATTTT

j_gene: TRBJ2-1
len: 15
d_gene: -
v_gene: TRBV5-6
abundance: -
CDR3aa: CASSRRRGSYNEQFF
CDR3nt: TGTGCCAGCAGCCGACGGCGGGGCTCCTACAATGAGCAGTTCTTC

j_gene: TRBJ1-5
len: 15
d_gene: TRBD1
v_gene: TRBV4-3
abundance: -
CDR3aa: CASSQDSTGGQPQHF
CDR3nt: TGCGCCAGCAGCCAAGATAGTACAGGGGGTCAGCCCCAGCATTTT

j_gene: TRBJ2-7
len: 14
d_gene: TRBD1
v_gene: TRBV6-5
abundance: -
CDR3aa: CASSVDRLFYEQYF
CDR3nt: TGTGCCAGCAGCGTGGACAGGCTTTTCTACGAGCAGTACTTC

j_gene: TRBJ2-2
len: 17
d_gene: -
v_gene: TRBV24-1
abundance: -
CDR3aa: CATSDPLTGSNTGELFF
CDR3nt: TGTGCCACCAGTGATCCACTCACAGGATCAAACACCGGGGAGCTGTTTTTT

j_gene: TRBJ2-3
len: 15
d_gene: -
v_gene: TRBV6-5
abundance: -
CDR3aa: CASSYGRSGTDTQYF
CDR3nt: TGTGCCAGCAGTTACGGGCGGAGCGGCACAGATACGCAGTATTTT

j_gene: TRBJ1-1
len: 16
d_gene: -
v_gene: TRBV4-3
abundance: -
CDR3aa: CASSQFGRGSGTEAFF
CDR3nt: TGCGCCAGCAGCCAATTTGGGCGGGGCTCAGGGACTGAAGCTTTCTTT

j_gene: TRBJ2-3
len: 14
d_gene: -
v_gene: TRBV29-1
abundance: -
CDR3aa: CSVEPPKEGDTQYF
CDR3nt: TGCAGCGTTGAGCCCCCCAAGGAAGGGGATACGCAGTATTTT

j_gene: TRBJ1-5
len: 14
d_gene: -
v_gene: TRBV27
abundance: -
CDR3aa: CASGGGPSNQPQHF
CDR3nt: TGTGCCAGCGGGGGTGGCCCGAGCAATCAGCCCCAGCATTTT

j_gene: TRBJ2-7
len: 14
d_gene: -
v_gene: TRBV24-1
abundance: -
CDR3aa: CATSDHDNPYEQYF
CDR3nt: TGTGCCACCAGTGATCATGACAATCCTTACGAGCAGTACTTC

j_gene: TRBJ1-2
len: 14
d_gene: -
v_gene: TRBV13
abundance: -
CDR3aa: CASSQQGWVYGYTF
CDR3nt: TGTGCCAGCAGCCAACAGGGATGGGTCTATGGCTACACCTTC